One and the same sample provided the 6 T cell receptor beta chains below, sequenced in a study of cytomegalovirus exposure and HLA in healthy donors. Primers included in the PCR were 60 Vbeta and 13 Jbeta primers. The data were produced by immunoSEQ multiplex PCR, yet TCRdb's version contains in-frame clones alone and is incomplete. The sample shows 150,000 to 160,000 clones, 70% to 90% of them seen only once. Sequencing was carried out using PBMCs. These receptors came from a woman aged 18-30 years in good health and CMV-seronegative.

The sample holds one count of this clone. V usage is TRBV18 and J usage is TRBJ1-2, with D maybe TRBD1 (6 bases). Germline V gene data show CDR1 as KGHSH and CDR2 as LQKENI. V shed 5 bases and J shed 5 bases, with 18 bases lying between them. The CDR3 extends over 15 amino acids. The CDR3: CASSDYQGPGYGYTF. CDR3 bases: TGTGCCAGCTCAGACTACCAGGGGCCCGGTTATGGCTACACCTTC.

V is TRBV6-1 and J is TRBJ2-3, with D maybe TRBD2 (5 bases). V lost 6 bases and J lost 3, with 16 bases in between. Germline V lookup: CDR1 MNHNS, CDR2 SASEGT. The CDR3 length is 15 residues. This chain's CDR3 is CASRASWELTDTQYF. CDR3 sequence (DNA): TGTGCCAGCAGAGCTAGCTGGGAGCTTACAGATACGCAGTATTTT.

The CDR3 region is CAWSVYQGSPLHF. CDR3 coding DNA: TGTGCCTGGAGTGTATATCAGGGTTCACCCCTCCACTTT. This rearrangement joins TRBV30 to TRBJ1-6, with D perhaps matching TRBD1 (5 bases). CDR3 length: 13 amino acids. Between the trimmed V and J ends, which lost 0 bases and 9 bases, there was a span of 9 bases. CDR1 and CDR2 from the germline V gene are GTSNPN and SVGIG (reference sequence). Supplemented by reference TRBV30 and TRBJ1-6, the full variable domain reads SQTIHQWPATLVQPVGSPLSLECTVEGTSNPNLYWYRQAAGRGLQLLFYSVGIGQISSEVPQNLSASRPQDRQFILSSKKLLLSDSGFYLCAWSVYQGSPLHFGNGTRLTVT.

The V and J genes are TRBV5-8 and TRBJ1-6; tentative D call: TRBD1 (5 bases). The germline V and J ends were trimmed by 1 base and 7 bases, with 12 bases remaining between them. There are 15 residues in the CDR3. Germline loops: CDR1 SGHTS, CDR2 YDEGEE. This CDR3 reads CASSLTGAGNSPLHF. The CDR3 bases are TGTGCCAGCAGCTTGACCGGGGCGGGGAATTCACCCCTCCACTTT.

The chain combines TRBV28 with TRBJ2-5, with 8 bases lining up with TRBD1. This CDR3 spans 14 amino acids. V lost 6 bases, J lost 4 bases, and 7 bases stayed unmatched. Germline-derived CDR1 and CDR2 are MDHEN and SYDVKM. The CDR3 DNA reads TGTGCCAGCAGGCAGACAGGGGACGTAGAGACCCAGTACTTC. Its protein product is CASRQTGDVETQYF.

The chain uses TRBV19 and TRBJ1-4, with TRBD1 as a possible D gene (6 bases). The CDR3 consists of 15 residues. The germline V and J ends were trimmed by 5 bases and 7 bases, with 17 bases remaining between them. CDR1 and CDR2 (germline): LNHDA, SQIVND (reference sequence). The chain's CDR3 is CASSSTGIGGEKLFF. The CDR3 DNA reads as TGTGCCAGTAGTTCAACAGGGATCGGAGGTGAAAAACTGTTTTTT.